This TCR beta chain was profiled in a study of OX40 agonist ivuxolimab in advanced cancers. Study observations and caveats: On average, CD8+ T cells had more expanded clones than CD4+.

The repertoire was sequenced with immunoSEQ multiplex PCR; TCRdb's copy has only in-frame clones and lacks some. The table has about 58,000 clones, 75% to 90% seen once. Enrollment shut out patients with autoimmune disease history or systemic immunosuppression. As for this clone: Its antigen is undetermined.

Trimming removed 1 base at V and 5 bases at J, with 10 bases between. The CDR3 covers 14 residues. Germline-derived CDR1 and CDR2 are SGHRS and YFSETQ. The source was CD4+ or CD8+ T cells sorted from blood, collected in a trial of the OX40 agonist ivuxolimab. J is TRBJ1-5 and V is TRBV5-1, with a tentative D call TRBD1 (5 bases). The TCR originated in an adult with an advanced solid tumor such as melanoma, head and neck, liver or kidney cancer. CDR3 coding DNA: TGCGCCAGCAGCTTGCAGGGCGGAGATCAGCCCCAGCATTTT. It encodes CASSLQGGDQPQHF.